These 20 T cell receptor beta chains share one sample of origin, sequenced in a study of cytomegalovirus exposure and HLA in healthy donors. The PCR contained 60 Vbeta and 13 Jbeta primers. Libraries were prepared by immunoSEQ multiplex PCR; TCRdb keeps only in-frame clonotypes and omits some of them. The sample shows some 140,000 clones, around three fifths of them seen only once. The sample comprised PBMCs. These receptors were collected from a middle-aged woman in good health and CMV-seronegative.

This chain links TRBV7-2 with TRBJ2-2; perhaps TRBD2 as D (5 bases). The V gene's germline CDR1 is SGHTA and CDR2 FQGNSA. Trimming removed 6 bases from V and 7 bases from J, with 15 bases in between. The CDR3 totals 14 residues. CDR3 nucleotide sequence: TGTGCCAGCAGAGCACTACCCCGGGGCGGGGAGCTGTTTTTT. Amino acids: CASRALPRGGELFF.

This clone appeared a single time. The chain recombines TRBV10-3 with TRBJ2-3, with TRBD1 as a possible D gene (5 bases). Trimming shortened V by 3 bases and J by 0 bases, and 10 bases separated the two germline ends. The CDR3 spans 15 residues. Germline CDR1 ENHRY, CDR2 SYGVKD. The CDR3 spells CAISEGHLSTDTQYF. CDR3 DNA sequence: TGTGCCATCAGTGAAGGACACCTAAGCACAGATACGCAGTATTTT.

J is TRBJ1-1 and V is TRBV5-1; TRBD1 matches at 8 bases. Germline V gene data show CDR1 as SGHRS and CDR2 as YFSETQ. The V and J ends lost 4 bases and 1 base, in that order; junction bases with no gene match: 3. The CDR3 extends over 14 amino acids. The CDR3 sequence is CASSKGQGNTEAFF. The DNA of the CDR3 is TGCGCCAGCAGCAAAGGACAGGGGAACACTGAAGCTTTCTTT.

The table lists this clone with many counts. The chain combines TRBV6-1 with TRBJ1-4; D is possibly TRBD1 (5 bases). Germline values: CDR1 MNHNS, CDR2 SASEGT. The V gene lost 8 bases and the J gene lost 6 bases, with 19 bases spanning the gap. The CDR3 has 15 residues. CDR3: CASSLDPGGDEKLFF. The CDR3 region has the DNA TGTGCCAGCTCACTGGATCCGGGAGGGGATGAAAAACTGTTTTTT.

The chain employs TRBV14 and TRBJ2-5; 7 bases map to TRBD2. CDR3 length equals 15 residues. The germline V gene encodes CDR1 SGHDN and CDR2 FVKESK. V lost 4 bases, J lost 4 bases, and 9 bases stayed unmatched. CDR3 DNA: TGTGCCAGCAGCCGCCTTTTTGGCGGGGGAGAGACCCAGTACTTC. Its protein product is CASSRLFGGGETQYF.

The gene calls are TRBV9 and TRBJ1-6, with 7 bases identical to TRBD1. The junction had 12 bases not matched to a gene; V was cut back by 4 bases and J by 11 bases. Germline V gene sequence: CDR1 SGDLS, CDR2 YYNGEE. The CDR3 spans 15 residues. CDR3: CASSPLDRATAPLHF. As DNA, the CDR3 is TGTGCCAGCAGCCCTTTAGACAGGGCAACGGCACCCCTCCACTTT.

The chain employs TRBV4-1 and TRBJ2-5, with D tentatively TRBD2 (5 bases). Trimming removed 0 bases at V and 5 bases at J, with 16 bases between. The CDR3 totals 16 residues. Germline V gene data show CDR1 as MGHRA and CDR2 as YSYEKL. The CDR3 DNA reads as TGCGCCAGCAGCCAAGATTCTTCGCTATCGGGGGAGACCCAGTACTTC. It specifies CASSQDSSLSGETQYF.

This clone was seen a few times. V usage is TRBV9 and J usage is TRBJ1-1; no definite D call. The CDR3 sequence is 15 residues long. CDR1 is SGDLS and CDR2 is YYNGEE in the germline V gene. The V end was cut by 3 bases, the J end by 2 bases, with 14 bases between. CDR3 bases: TGTGCCAGCAGCGCTGTGGGCACTCTAAACACTGAAGCTTTCTTT. It encodes CASSAVGTLNTEAFF.

The chain recombines TRBV19 with TRBJ1-3; perhaps TRBD1 as D (5 bases). The CDR3 is 15 residues long. V gave up 8 bases and J gave up 0 bases, with 14 bases separating them. Germline V gives CDR1 LNHDA, CDR2 SQIVND (reference sequence). The chain's CDR3 is CASHLSTVSGNTIYF. DNA of the CDR3: TGTGCCAGTCACCTTTCGACAGTCTCTGGAAACACCATATATTTT.

The CDR3 sequence is CAWTGKSYEQYF. The CDR3 nucleotides are TGTGCCTGGACAGGGAAAAGTTACGAGCAGTACTTC. The genes are TRBV30 and TRBJ2-7; weak D call: TRBD1 (5 bases). The CDR3 loop spans 12 amino acids. Trimming removed 4 bases at V and 4 bases at J, with 11 bases between. CDR1 and CDR2 (germline): GTSNPN, SVGIG (reference sequence).

This sequence joins TRBV28 and TRBJ2-3; D may be TRBD2 (5 bases). CDR1 and CDR2 (germline): MDHEN, SYDVKM. V was pared by 7 bases and J by 2 bases, with 7 bases between. This CDR3 comprises 12 residues. CDR3 nucleotides: TGTGCCAGCACGGGGTTCACAGATACGCAGTATTTT. Amino acids: CASTGFTDTQYF.

This clone was seen only once. The chain joins TRBV10-1 to TRBJ2-1; TRBD2 aligns across 7 bases. Trimming cost V 3 bases and J 4 bases; bases outside gene matches: 3. The CDR3 runs to 14 residues. CDR1 is WNHNN and CDR2 is SYGVQD in the germline V gene (reference sequence). The CDR3 DNA reads TGCGCCAGCAGTGATGGCGGGGGTTACAATGAGCAGTTCTTC. Translation gives CASSDGGGYNEQFF.

This clone appeared a single time. J is TRBJ1-1 and V is TRBV7-3, with D hard to call. The CDR3 runs 13 residues. CDR1 and CDR2 (germline): SGHTA, FQGTGA. V lost 2 bases to trimming and J lost 3 bases, with 7 bases between them. The CDR3 protein is CASSLEGDTEAFF. Here the CDR3 DNA reads TGTGCCAGCAGCTTAGAGGGTGACACTGAAGCTTTCTTT.

This clone was observed once. CDR3 coding DNA: TGTGCCAGCAGCTCAATGGGGACAGGGGAGATGCACTTT. Translated, it gives CASSSMGTGEMHF. The rearrangement uses TRBV5-4 and TRBJ1-6; 10 bases are a match to TRBD1. The J segment lost 19 bases and the V segment lost 3 bases, leaving 10 bases of the junction unmatched. Germline V gives CDR1 SGHNT, CDR2 YYREEE (reference sequence). The CDR3 is 13 residues long. Full variable domain (rest looked up from reference TRBV5-4 and TRBJ1-6): ETGVTQSPTHLIKTRGQQVTLRCSSQSGHNTVSWYQQALGQGPQFIFQYYREEENGRGNFPPRFSGLQFPNYSSELNVNALELDDSALYLCASSSMGTGEMHFGNGTRLTVT.

Regarding this clone: The identical CDR3 is also encoded by other nucleotide sequences in the sample. J is TRBJ2-1 and V is TRBV7-2; 8 nucleotides line up with TRBD2. The junction had 3 bases not matched to a gene; V was cut back by 5 bases and J by 3 bases. CDR1 and CDR2 from the germline V gene are SGHTA and FQGNSA. The CDR3 consists of 14 residues. CDR3 DNA sequence: TGTGCCAGCAGCCCGGGACTAGTCTACAATGAGCAGTTCTTC. Translated, it gives CASSPGLVYNEQFF.

The chain joins TRBV27 to TRBJ2-5; the match to TRBD1 covers 8 bases. Per the germline V gene, CDR1 is MNHEY and CDR2 is SMNVEV (reference sequence). V lost 7 bases, J lost 5 bases, and 12 bases stayed unmatched. This CDR3 contains 15 residues. CDR3 sequence: CASTPRQGMGETQYF. The CDR3 nucleotides read TGTGCCAGCACCCCACGACAGGGGATGGGGGAGACCCAGTACTTC.

Concerning this clone itself: One junction end does not reproduce the germline sequence, and a read error may be involved. The sample has other DNA sequences that encode this CDR3 too. The chain combines TRBV9 with TRBJ1-1, with D maybe TRBD1 (6 bases). Germline V gene data show CDR1 as SGDLS and CDR2 as YYNGEE. The CDR3 contains 15 residues. The CDR3 nucleotides are TGTGCCAGCAGCGTAGGCCCAGGGGTTAACACTGAAGCTTTCTTC. Its protein product is CASSVGPGVNTEAFF.

The chain employs TRBV7-2 and TRBJ2-7; 10 bases agree with TRBD1. Germline-derived CDR1 and CDR2 are SGHTA and FQGNSA. This CDR3 is built from 15 residues. J was trimmed by 5 bases and V by 5 bases; bases with no gene match: 9. This CDR3 is CASSIRQGALHEQYF. For the CDR3, the DNA is TGTGCCAGCAGCATAAGACAGGGGGCTCTTCACGAGCAGTACTTC.

The CDR3 DNA follows: TGTGCCAGCGGGAGGACAAACTCCTACGAGCAGTACTTC. Its translation is CASGRTNSYEQYF. The rearrangement uses TRBV6-5 and TRBJ2-7; perhaps TRBD2 as D (6 bases). The CDR3 consists of 13 residues. Germline V gene data show CDR1 as MNHEY and CDR2 as SVGAGI. Trimming took off 8 bases at V and 0 bases at J, with 11 bases between the two ends.

The chain links TRBV11-3 to TRBJ1-1; D gene uncertain. Germline assignment: CDR1 SGHNT and CDR2 YENEEA. The CDR3 consists of 13 residues. Trimming pared 3 bases from V and 3 bases from J, leaving 8 bases between. The CDR3 DNA sequence: TGTGCCAGCAGCTTGGGAGCGGACACTGAAGCTTTCTTT. Translation gives CASSLGADTEAFF.